The T cell receptor (beta chain) under discussion was sequenced for a study of beta chain features in type 1 diabetes. Study-level points and caveats: TCRB repertoires of naive, central memory and Treg cells appeared more similar among patients than among healthy donors.

In germline, CDR1 is MDHEN, CDR2 SYDVKM. CDR3 size: 14 residues. V dropped 1 base and J dropped 0 bases, with 3 bases sitting between them. In the case of this clone: Its antigen is still unknown.

The sequenced template was cDNA made from the entire isolated RNA. Sequenced naive, central memory and regulatory T cell samples produced an average of about 3.6 million reads. Sequencing was performed with immunoSEQ multiplex PCR; in TCRdb, only in-frame clones are kept and a portion is missing. Of hundreds of thousands of clones listed, roughly 12% are singletons. The V and J genes are TRBV28 and TRBJ2-2; D is unresolved. The material sequenced was naive CD4+ T cells from blood. The TCR sequence derives from a man aged 18-30 years in good health. The chain's CDR3 is CASSLSPNTGELFF. In nucleotides, the CDR3 is TGTGCCAGCAGTTTATCTCCGAACACCGGGGAGCTGTTTTTT. The complete variable domain, with remaining parts taken from reference TRBV28 and TRBJ2-2, reads DVKVTQSSRYLVKRTGEKVFLECVQDMDHENMFWYRQDPGLGLRLIYFSYDVKMKEKGDIPEGYSVSREKKERFSLILESASTNQTSMYLCASSLSPNTGELFFGEGSRLTVL.